These T cell receptor beta chains were read from a single sample in a study of T-cell memory formation after mild COVID-19. MiXCR, applied by TCRdb to the 5' RACE reads, yields one record per CDR3 protein. The sample contains approximately 490,000 distinct CDR3 sequences, roughly 22% of which appear only once. Sequencing was done on a sample of PBMCs or a T cell subset sorted from them (not recorded which). Receptors were obtained from an adult woman who had mild COVID-19 (a few samples of this study predate the infection). Cell type and time point are not known. The CDR3 runs from the conserved cysteine through the conserved F or W. D genes are given only for firm matches. A clone size is listed for some rows: how often the clone was seen (once, few, many), or a class if it is expanded.

J: TRBJ2-7; D: TRBD1; V: TRBV6-5; size: -; DNA: TGTGCCAGCAGTTACAAGGGACAGGGTTCCTACGAGCAGTACTTC; CDR3: CASSYKGQGSYEQYF
J: TRBJ2-5; D: -; V: TRBV5-1; size: -; DNA: TGCGCCAGCAGCTTGGGAGGGGCCCCCCAAGAGACCCAGTACTTC; CDR3: CASSLGGAPQETQYF
J: TRBJ2-7; D: TRBD1; V: TRBV29-1; size: -; DNA: TGCAGCGTTGAACGGGGGCAGGGGGCCGGGTACGAGCAGTACTTC; CDR3: CSVERGQGAGYEQYF
J: TRBJ1-5; D: -; V: TRBV20-1; size: -; DNA: TGCAGTGCGGACCCCAGGGCAGGTCAGTCAGCCCAGCATTTT; CDR3: CSADPRAGQSAQHF
J: TRBJ2-7; D: -; V: TRBV4-1; size: -; DNA: TGCGCCAGCAGCCGAGGTCTGGACTACGAGCAGTACTTC; CDR3: CASSRGLDYEQYF
J: TRBJ2-4; D: TRBD1; V: TRBV27; size: few; DNA: TGTGCCAGCGGTGGACAGGGGCTAGCCAAAAACATTCAGTACTTC; CDR3: CASGGQGLAKNIQYF
J: TRBJ2-7; D: TRBD1; V: TRBV7-8; size: -; DNA: TGTGCCAGCAGCTTAGCGGGACAGGACTACGAGCAGTACTTC; CDR3: CASSLAGQDYEQYF
J: TRBJ1-5; D: -; V: TRBV20-1; size: -; DNA: TGCAGTGCTAGAAACAGACTTCGCAATCAGCCCCAGCATTTT; CDR3: CSARNRLRNQPQHF
J: TRBJ1-2; D: -; V: TRBV5-1; size: few; DNA: TGCGCCAGCAGCTTGGAGCCGGAAAACAACTATGGCTACACCTTC; CDR3: CASSLEPENNYGYTF
J: TRBJ2-1; D: -; V: TRBV5-6; size: -; DNA: TGTGCCAGCAGCTTGAGGTACTCAGGGCGCTACAATGAGCAGTTCTTC; CDR3: CASSLRYSGRYNEQFF